Included here is one T cell receptor beta chain sequence, with context. The data stem from a study of blood T cell repertoires in COVID-19. Using immunoSEQ multiplex PCR, the repertoire was profiled, and TCRdb retains in-frame clones only, with some absent. The sample has 300,000 to 450,000 clones; around 90% are singletons. The CDR3 runs 13 residues. V was pared by 5 bases and J by 3 bases, with 6 bases of the junction left unmatched. CDR1 and CDR2 (germline): SQVTM, ANQGSEA. The chain couples TRBV29-1 to TRBJ1-2; 7 bases line up with TRBD1. Sequencing was carried out using peripheral blood. The TCR was taken from a human donor in a cohort sampled during active COVID-19. The CDR3 DNA is TGCAGCGTTACCTCTACAGGGGACTATGGCTACACCTTC. The encoded protein is CSVTSTGDYGYTF.